The 11 T cell receptor beta chains below were found in one sample sequenced in a study of control samples from healthy donors and cancer patients (dated by TCRdb to 2020 to 2022). The library relied on the immunoSEQ multiplex PCR assay. Imported from immuneACCESS, the table was reduced by TCRdb to in-frame sequences with V and J called. These copies leave out some clones; in studies compared against another copy, an unresolved V gene accounts for under half, and the cause of the remainder is not known. The sample records fewer than 95,000 clones, 91% of which are singletons. Jointly, the top ten make up around a sixth of the sample. Input material: blood. The receptors were sampled from a man in his thirties or forties in good health.

The chain links TRBV5-8 to TRBJ1-5, with D maybe TRBD1 (6 bases). Trimming took 2 bases from V and 3 from J, leaving 18 bases between them. CDR3 size: 17 residues. Germline V gene sequence: CDR1 SGHTS, CDR2 YDEGEE. For the CDR3, the DNA is TGTGCCAGCAGCTTAAGTTTTCGGCGGGGGCTCAATCAGCCCCAGCATTTT. This sequence encodes CASSLSFRRGLNQPQHF.

The chain carries TRBV5-1 and TRBJ2-7; 8 nucleotides align to TRBD1. Germline CDR1 and CDR2: SGHRS and YFSETQ. Unmatched junction bases numbered 6, after V lost 7 bases and J lost 0 bases. This CDR3 contains 14 residues. CDR3 nucleotide sequence: TGCGCCAGCCACCCCGGACAGGGCTCCTACGAGCAGTACTTC. Translating it yields CASHPGQGSYEQYF.

The V gene is TRBV6-5, the J gene TRBJ1-6; D is ambiguous. Germline V lookup: CDR1 MNHEY, CDR2 SVGAGI. CDR3 length: 14 residues. The V and J ends lost 6 bases and 5 bases respectively, with 11 bases between them. The CDR3 DNA reads as TGTGCCAGCAGGGTGGGCGGAAATAATTCACCCCTCCACTTT. It is translated as CASRVGGNNSPLHF.

A single count supports this clone. The chain links TRBV28 to TRBJ1-5; D uncertain. Trimming removed 3 bases from V and 1 base from J, with 10 bases in between. The CDR3 extends over 15 amino acids. Germline CDR1 and CDR2: MDHEN and SYDVKM. The CDR3 loop is CASSFDWESNQPQHF. The CDR3 nucleotides are TGTGCCAGCAGTTTTGACTGGGAAAGCAATCAGCCCCAGCATTTT.

V and J are TRBV4-3 and TRBJ2-7; D may be TRBD1 (5 bases). This CDR3 region has 14 residues. CDR1 is LGHNA, CDR2 YSLEER, per germline. V was trimmed by 0 bases and J by 6 bases, leaving 12 bases between them. The chain's CDR3 is CASSQDRGSVEQYF. CDR3 nucleotides: TGCGCCAGCAGCCAAGATAGGGGCAGCGTCGAGCAGTACTTC.

The chain uses TRBV19 and TRBJ1-4, with D uncertain. Trimming took off 3 bases at V and 0 bases at J, with 8 bases between the two ends. The CDR3 runs 15 residues. CDR1 is LNHDA and CDR2 is SQIVND in the germline V gene (reference sequence). CDR3 bases: TGTGCCAGTAGTATTCGCAGAGCAACTAATGAAAAACTGTTTTTT. This translates into CASSIRRATNEKLFF.

The rearrangement joins TRBV7-9 to TRBJ1-1, with a weak D call TRBD1 (5 bases). The CDR3 has 14 residues. V was pared by 6 bases and J by 6 bases, with 17 bases between. Germline CDR1 SEHNR, CDR2 FQNEAQ (reference sequence). CDR3 residues: CASSEDTGTSEAFF. In DNA form, the CDR3 reads TGTGCCAGCAGTGAGGACACCGGGACTTCTGAAGCTTTCTTT.

Only one count was recorded for this clone. The chain is built from TRBV5-1 and TRBJ2-7; D might be TRBD1 (5 bases). V was shortened by 4 bases and J by 3 bases, with 14 bases between the two germline ends. From germline, CDR1 is SGHRS and CDR2 YFSETQ. The CDR3 is 14 amino acids. The CDR3 sequence is CASSVDSPRYEQYF. As DNA, the CDR3 is TGCGCCAGCAGCGTCGACAGCCCCCGCTACGAGCAGTACTTC.

The V call is TRBV3-1 (or the pseudogene TRBV3-2), the J call TRBJ2-1, with 8 positions matching TRBD2. This CDR3 spans 18 amino acids. Unmatched junction bases numbered 7, after V lost 0 bases and J lost 0 bases. CDR1 and CDR2 from the germline V gene are LGHDT and YNNKEL (reference sequence). CDR3 amino acids: CASSQDRGGRSSYNEQFF. In DNA form, the CDR3 reads TGTGCCAGCAGCCAAGATCGGGGGGGGCGGAGCTCCTACAATGAGCAGTTCTTC.

This chain joins TRBV2 and TRBJ2-2, with D possibly being TRBD1 (6 bases). CDR1 and CDR2 (germline): SNHLY, FYNNEI. The CDR3 is made up of 14 amino acids. The V end was cut by 6 bases, the J end by 4 bases, with 12 bases between. CDR3 sequence (DNA): TGTGCCAGCAGAACAGGGCTAAGCACCGGGGAGCTGTTTTTT. Its protein is CASRTGLSTGELFF. Full variable domain (remainder filled in from reference TRBV2 and TRBJ2-2): EPEVTQTPSHQVTQMGQEVILRCVPISNHLYFYWYRQILGQKVEFLVSFYNNEISEKSEIFDDQFSVERPDGSNFTLKIRSTKLEDSAMYFCASRTGLSTGELFFGEGSRLTVL.

The chain uses TRBV12-3 or TRBV12-4 and TRBJ2-5; no clear D gene. The germline V and J ends were trimmed by 2 bases and 4 bases, with 5 bases remaining between them. The CDR3 runs 12 residues. The CDR3 is CASSLQPETQYF. The DNA of the CDR3 is TGTGCCAGCAGTTTACAGCCAGAGACCCAGTACTTC.